This T cell receptor beta chain is drawn from a study of cytomegalovirus exposure and HLA in healthy donors. Study findings and constraints: Likely technical artifact: a cluster of highly shared sequence variants. A previous analysis found most TCR beta V segments productive roughly 90% or roughly 30% of the time. Cytomegalovirus-associated TCR beta chains were listed, numbering around 150.

The CDR3 consists of 15 residues. J was trimmed by 5 bases and V by 4 bases; bases with no gene match: 8. Germline V lookup: CDR1 SGHRS, CDR2 YFSETQ. Primers included in the PCR were 60 Vbeta and 13 Jbeta primers. Only in-frame clones appear in the TCRdb table, and some are missing; sequencing was by immunoSEQ multiplex PCR. The repertoire holds about 130,000 clones, with around 80% as singletons. Of note for this clone: What it binds is not known.

The chain combines TRBV5-1 with TRBJ2-2; TRBD1 aligns across 7 bases. Specimen: PBMCs. The clonotype comes from a female donor in good health and CMV-seronegative. The CDR3 DNA reads as TGCGCCAGCAGCGTGTTGACAGGGCCGACCGGGGAGCTGTTTTTT. This translates into CASSVLTGPTGELFF. Full variable domain (missing parts from reference TRBV5-1 and TRBJ2-2): KAGVTQTPRYLIKTRGQQVTLSCSPISGHRSVSWYQQTPGQGLQFLFEYFSETQRNKGNFPGRFSGRQFSNSRSEMNVSTLELGDSALYLCASSVLTGPTGELFFGEGSRLTVL.